One and the same sample provided the 26 T cell receptor beta chains below, sequenced in a study of T cells in Graves' hyperthyroidism and ophthalmopathy. Template material for amplifying TCR beta CDR3 regions consisted of RNA transcripts. The HTBI set primed first-round TCR CDR3 RT-PCR. TCRdb fed the multiplex PCR reads into MiXCR, producing one record per CDR3 protein. This repertoire shows around 400,000 distinct CDR3 sequences, approximately 25% found once; its top ten account for 73%. Sequencing input: blood. The receptors come from a man aged 45-65 years with Graves' hyperthyroidism.

The chain uses TRBV6-5 and TRBJ2-1; D gene uncertain. V lost 2 bases and J lost 7, with 9 bases in between. Germline loops: CDR1 MNHEY, CDR2 SVGAGI. The CDR3 contains 13 residues. The CDR3 region has the DNA TGTGCCAGCAGTTACGTTACGAGAAATGAGCAGTTCTTC. Its translation: CASSYVTRNEQFF.

The chain uses TRBV7-3 and TRBJ2-6; the D call may be TRBD1 or TRBD2 (7 bases each). The V end lost 5 bases, the J end lost 0 bases, and 23 bases lay between the germline ends. The CDR3 is 20 amino acids. In germline, CDR1 is SGHTA, CDR2 FQGTGA. CDR3 in amino acids: CASSPRGGWGGASGANVLTF. The DNA for the CDR3 is TGTGCCAGCAGCCCCAGGGGGGGTTGGGGGGGCGCCTCTGGGGCCAACGTCCTGACTTTC.

The table lists this clonotype with a few counts. The V gene is TRBV2, the J gene TRBJ2-5; 8 bases line up with TRBD2. Losses at the gene ends were 6 bases for V and 2 bases for J; bases not matched to a gene: 14. The CDR3 runs to 17 residues. Germline CDR1 is SNHLY and CDR2 is FYNNEI. The CDR3 is CASSPDLGSGEQETQYF. DNA for the CDR3: TGTGCCAGCAGCCCGGACTTGGGTAGCGGGGAACAAGAGACCCAGTACTTC.

This clonotype has a handful of counts. The rearrangement links TRBV3-1 to TRBJ2-1; D is ambiguous. This CDR3 region has 13 residues. Germline-derived CDR1 and CDR2 are LGHDT and YNNKEL (reference sequence). Trimming cost V 4 bases and J 6 bases, with 10 bases left between them. The CDR3 DNA follows: TGTGCCAGCAGCCGCCGGCAAATCAATGAGCAGTTCTTC. Translating it yields CASSRRQINEQFF.

DNA for the CDR3: TGCGCCAGCAGCCGAGGGACAGGTGGTACCTACGAGCAGTACTTC. Amino acid sequence: CASSRGTGGTYEQYF. The chain is built from TRBV4-1 and TRBJ2-7, with 8 bases that match TRBD1. Germline V gene lookup returns CDR1 MGHRA and CDR2 YSYEKL. The CDR3 is 15 residues long. V gave up 4 bases and J gave up 2 bases; unmatched junction bases: 7.

This sequence joins TRBV29-1 and TRBJ2-3, with TRBD2 identical over 14 bases. Trimming removed 6 bases from V and 3 bases from J; junction bases left unmatched: 2. This CDR3 is 14 amino acids long. Germline CDR1 reads SQVTM; CDR2 reads ANQGSEA. The CDR3 loop is CSVTSGGGTDTQYF. The CDR3 DNA reads TGCAGCGTGACTAGCGGGGGGGGGACAGATACGCAGTATTTT.

The rearrangement joins TRBV12-5 to TRBJ2-7, with 9 bases aligning to TRBD2. Germline CDR1 reads LGHNT; CDR2 reads FRNRAP. The junction had 9 bases not matched to a gene; V was cut back by 0 bases and J by 3 bases. There are 17 residues in the CDR3. The CDR3 here is CASGLVLTAGGVYEQYF. In DNA form, the CDR3 reads TGTGCTAGTGGTTTGGTACTTACAGCGGGAGGTGTCTACGAGCAGTACTTC.

This rearrangement joins TRBV6-2 or TRBV6-3 to TRBJ1-4, with D unresolved. V lost 5 bases to trimming and J lost 2 bases, with 9 bases between them. The length of the CDR3 is 14 residues. CDR1 is MNHEY and CDR2 is SVGEGT in the germline V gene. The CDR3 spells CASSASRTNEKLFF. DNA for the CDR3: TGTGCCAGCAGTGCCTCAAGGACTAATGAAAAACTGTTTTTT.

The chain links TRBV7-9 to TRBJ2-3; TRBD2 agrees at 9 bases. Germline CDR1 reads SEHNR; CDR2 reads FQNEAQ (reference sequence). Trimming took 6 bases from V and 4 from J; bases not matched to a gene: 11. CDR3 length equals 16 residues. The CDR3 DNA reads as TGTGCCAGCAGACAACCCGGGCGGGAGGGCCCAGATACGCAGTATTTT. It translates to CASRQPGREGPDTQYF.

The V gene is TRBV29-1, the J gene TRBJ1-3, with unresolved D. The germline CDR1 and CDR2 sequences are SQVTM and ANQGSEA. Trimming took 4 bases from V and 2 from J, leaving 6 bases between them. CDR3 size: 12 residues. The CDR3 DNA sequence: TGCAGCGTTGGAAAGACTGGAAACACCATATATTTT. Residues: CSVGKTGNTIYF. Supplemented by reference TRBV29-1 and TRBJ1-3, the full variable domain reads SAVISQKPSRDICQRGTSLTIQCQVDSQVTMMFWYRQQPGQSLTLIATANQGSEATYESGFVIDKFPISRPNLTFSTLTVSNMSPEDSSIYLCSVGKTGNTIYFGEGSWLTVV.

J is TRBJ1-5 and V is TRBV5-8; the match to TRBD1 covers 12 bases. V dropped 4 bases and J dropped 4; count of bases not matched to a gene: 6. The CDR3 length is 16 residues. Germline V lookup: CDR1 SGHTS, CDR2 YDEGEE. The CDR3 DNA reads as TGTGCCAGCAGCGCGGGACAGGGGGCGCTTAATCAGCCCCAGCATTTT. Protein: CASSAGQGALNQPQHF.

The chain couples TRBV7-3 to TRBJ1-1; D remains unclear. Trimming left V 2 bases short and J 3 bases short, with 7 bases between. The CDR3 covers 13 residues. Germline values: CDR1 SGHTA, CDR2 FQGTGA. The CDR3 DNA follows: TGTGCCAGCAGCTTATCCCTCGACACTGAAGCTTTCTTT. This gives the protein CASSLSLDTEAFF.

The chain combines TRBV12-3 or TRBV12-4 with TRBJ1-1; tentative D call: TRBD1 (5 bases). The V end lost 8 bases, the J end lost 6 bases, and 16 bases lay between the germline ends. The length of the CDR3 is 13 residues. CDR3 residues: CASERGAGAEAFF. CDR3 nucleotide sequence: TGTGCCAGCGAACGAGGGGCCGGAGCTGAAGCTTTCTTT.

This clonotype has only a few counts. The rearrangement links TRBV24-1 to TRBJ2-2, with 10 positions matching TRBD2. The CDR3 contains 17 residues. CDR1 is KGHDR and CDR2 is SFDVKD in the germline V gene. V was pared by 4 bases and J by 1 base, with 5 bases of the junction left unmatched. CDR3 region: CATSDPWTSGNTGELFF. In DNA form, the CDR3 reads TGTGCCACCAGTGACCCCTGGACTAGCGGGAACACCGGGGAGCTGTTTTTT.

This clonotype was detected only a few times. The J gene is TRBJ2-5, the V gene TRBV28; 7 bases are shared with TRBD2. The germline gives CDR1 MDHEN, CDR2 SYDVKM. The CDR3 totals 15 residues. The V segment lost 1 base and the J segment 5 bases; nucleotides outside the gene matches: 7. The CDR3 coding sequence is TGTGCCAGCAGTTTATTTGGCGGGAGTGGGGAGACCCAGTACTTC. It specifies CASSLFGGSGETQYF.

This clonotype showed up many times. This sequence joins TRBV9 and TRBJ2-5; D is uncertain. The CDR3 runs to 12 residues. CDR1 and CDR2 from the germline V gene are SGDLS and YYNGEE. V gave up 4 bases and J gave up 7 bases, with 11 bases separating them. CDR3: CASSSPPGTQYF. The CDR3 nucleotides read TGTGCCAGCAGCTCCCCCCCGGGGACCCAGTACTTC.

The V and J genes are TRBV19 and TRBJ2-7, with 8 bases identical to TRBD2. With V trimmed by 2 bases and J by 5 bases, 8 bases remained unmatched. CDR3 length: 15 residues. The V gene's germline CDR1 is LNHDA and CDR2 SQIVND (reference sequence). The CDR3 sequence is CASSISGAGVDEQYF. CDR3 DNA sequence: TGTGCCAGTAGTATATCTGGAGCGGGAGTTGACGAGCAGTACTTC. The full variable domain, rest sourced from reference TRBV19 and TRBJ2-7, is DGGITQSPKYLFRKEGQNVTLSCEQNLNHDAMYWYRQDPGQGLRLIYYSQIVNDFQKGDIAEGYSVSREKKESFPLTVTSAQKNPTAFYLCASSISGAGVDEQYFGPGTRLTVT.

This clonotype was observed once. The chain is built from TRBV3-1 and TRBJ2-1; D is uncertain. Germline-derived CDR1 and CDR2 are LGHDT and YNNKEL (reference sequence). The germline V and J ends were trimmed by 4 bases and 6 bases, with 7 bases remaining between them. The CDR3 has 12 residues. As DNA, the CDR3 is TGTGCCAGCAGCCCCCATGCCAATGAGCAGTTCTTC. It encodes CASSPHANEQFF.

This sequence joins TRBV7-3 and TRBJ2-2, with D possibly being TRBD2 (5 bases). Germline V gene lookup returns CDR1 SGHTA and CDR2 FQGTGA. The CDR3 sequence is 13 residues long. The germline V and J ends were trimmed by 5 bases and 6 bases, with 10 bases remaining between them. The CDR3 bases are TGTGCCAGCAGCAATAGCGTCGCCGGGGAGCTGTTTTTT. This translates into CASSNSVAGELFF.

The sample holds many counts of this clonotype. The chain combines TRBV20-1 with TRBJ2-1; the D gene could be TRBD1 or TRBD2 (6 bases each). Germline CDR1 and CDR2: DFQATT and SNEGSKA (reference sequence). This CDR3 is 11 amino acids long. Trimming left V 6 bases short and J 8 bases short, with 11 bases between. Written as DNA, the CDR3 is TGCAGTGCCAACAGGGAGGATGAGCAGTTCTTC. Translation: CSANREDEQFF.

The V gene is TRBV19, the J gene TRBJ2-7, with D perhaps assigned TRBD1 or TRBD2 (5 bases each). CDR1 is LNHDA and CDR2 is SQIVND in the germline V gene (reference sequence). CDR3 length equals 14 residues. Trimming pared 4 bases from V and 5 bases from J, leaving 15 bases between. The CDR3 coding sequence is TGTGCCAGTAGTAAAGGGACCGGGCAGAACGAGCAGTACTTC. This gives the protein CASSKGTGQNEQYF. The variable domain in full, with the rest retrieved from reference TRBV19 and TRBJ2-7, is DGGITQSPKYLFRKEGQNVTLSCEQNLNHDAMYWYRQDPGQGLRLIYYSQIVNDFQKGDIAEGYSVSREKKESFPLTVTSAQKNPTAFYLCASSKGTGQNEQYFGPGTRLTVT.

V gene TRBV7-6 combines with J gene TRBJ2-3, with D hard to call. Trimming pared 1 base from V and 12 bases from J, leaving 20 bases between. The CDR3 totals 15 residues. The germline CDR1 and CDR2 sequences are SGHVS and FNYEAQ. The CDR3 nucleotides are TGTGCCAGCAGCTTAGTCCCGCAATCGAACGCGGACCAGTATTTT. It encodes CASSLVPQSNADQYF.

There are many counts of this clonotype. The J gene is TRBJ1-1, the V gene TRBV11-3; D unresolved. Germline loops: CDR1 SGHNT, CDR2 YENEEA. V was shortened by 5 bases and J by 5 bases, with 15 bases between the two germline ends. The CDR3 is made up of 14 amino acids. CDR3 loop: CASSDLGERTEAFF. The CDR3 DNA is TGTGCCAGCAGCGACCTCGGGGAAAGAACTGAAGCTTTCTTT. Looking up the rest from reference TRBV11-3 and TRBJ1-1 gives the full variable domain: EAGVVQSPRYKIIEKKQPVAFWCNPISGHNTLYWYLQNLGQGPELLIRYENEEAVDDSQLPKDRFSAERLKGVDSTLKIQPAELGDSAVYLCASSDLGERTEAFFGQGTRLTVV.

The chain uses TRBV6-1 and TRBJ2-3; 7 nucleotides align to TRBD2. The CDR3 has 14 amino acids. Germline CDR1 MNHNS, CDR2 SASEGT. The V and J ends lost 3 bases and 3 bases, in that order; junction bases with no gene match: 3. CDR3 in DNA: TGTGCCAGCAGTGACTCGCGGGAGACAGATACGCAGTATTTT. Protein sequence: CASSDSRETDTQYF.

The chain has TRBV20-1 and TRBJ2-5; 8 nucleotides line up with TRBD2. This CDR3 comprises 17 residues. Germline CDR1 and CDR2: DFQATT and SNEGSKA (reference sequence). V lost 3 bases to trimming and J lost 1 base; unmatched junction nucleotides: 13. The CDR3 DNA reads TGCAGTGCTAGCGGGGGGGGGGGGGCTAGCGGCCAAGAGACCCAGTACTTC. It yields the protein CSASGGGGASGQETQYF.

Ten or more counts support this clonotype. The genes are TRBV6-2 or TRBV6-3 and TRBJ2-7, with 8 bases matching TRBD2. The CDR3 extends over 15 amino acids. Germline V gene sequence: CDR1 MNHEY, CDR2 SVGEGT. V lost 0 bases to trimming and J lost 6 bases; unmatched junction nucleotides: 7. CDR3 in amino acids: CASSYSSGNRAEQYF. CDR3 sequence (DNA): TGTGCCAGCAGTTACTCTAGCGGGAACCGTGCCGAGCAGTACTTC.